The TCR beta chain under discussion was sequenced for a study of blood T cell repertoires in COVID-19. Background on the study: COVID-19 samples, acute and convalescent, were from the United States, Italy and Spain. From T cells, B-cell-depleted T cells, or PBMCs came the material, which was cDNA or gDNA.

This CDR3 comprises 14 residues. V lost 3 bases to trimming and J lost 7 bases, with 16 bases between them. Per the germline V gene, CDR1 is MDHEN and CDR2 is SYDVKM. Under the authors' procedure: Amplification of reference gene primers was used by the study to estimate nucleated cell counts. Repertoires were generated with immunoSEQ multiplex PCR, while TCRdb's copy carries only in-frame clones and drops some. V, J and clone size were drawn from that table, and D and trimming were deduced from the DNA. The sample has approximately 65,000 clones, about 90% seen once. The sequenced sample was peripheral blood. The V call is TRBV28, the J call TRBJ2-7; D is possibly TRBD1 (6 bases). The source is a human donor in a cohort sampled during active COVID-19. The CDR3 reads CASSLPRTVGEQYF. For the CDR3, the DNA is TGTGCCAGCAGTTTGCCCCGGACAGTCGGGGAGCAGTACTTC. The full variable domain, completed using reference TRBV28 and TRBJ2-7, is DVKVTQSSRYLVKRTGEKVFLECVQDMDHENMFWYRQDPGLGLRLIYFSYDVKMKEKGDIPEGYSVSREKKERFSLILESASTNQTSMYLCASSLPRTVGEQYFGPGTRLTVT.